This T cell receptor (beta chain) comes out of a study of identical twins. The CDR3 consists of 14 residues. Germline CDR1 is MNHNY and CDR2 is SVGAGI (reference sequence). V lost 1 base and J 4 bases, leaving 9 bases between the germline ends. TCRdb reprocessed the 5' RACE reads with MiXCR, giving one entry per CDR3 protein. The data contain 1.5 million or so distinct CDR3 sequences, roughly a third of them seen just once; the ten biggest clones take up 0.25% to 0.3%. The TCR sequence derives from a newborn girl in good health. This chain joins TRBV6-6 and TRBJ2-3; TRBD2 is a possible D gene (5 bases). The sequenced material came from cord blood. The CDR3 DNA sequence: TGTGCCAGCAGTTACTTCCAGGAGGCAGATACGCAGTATTTT. It yields the protein CASSYFQEADTQYF.